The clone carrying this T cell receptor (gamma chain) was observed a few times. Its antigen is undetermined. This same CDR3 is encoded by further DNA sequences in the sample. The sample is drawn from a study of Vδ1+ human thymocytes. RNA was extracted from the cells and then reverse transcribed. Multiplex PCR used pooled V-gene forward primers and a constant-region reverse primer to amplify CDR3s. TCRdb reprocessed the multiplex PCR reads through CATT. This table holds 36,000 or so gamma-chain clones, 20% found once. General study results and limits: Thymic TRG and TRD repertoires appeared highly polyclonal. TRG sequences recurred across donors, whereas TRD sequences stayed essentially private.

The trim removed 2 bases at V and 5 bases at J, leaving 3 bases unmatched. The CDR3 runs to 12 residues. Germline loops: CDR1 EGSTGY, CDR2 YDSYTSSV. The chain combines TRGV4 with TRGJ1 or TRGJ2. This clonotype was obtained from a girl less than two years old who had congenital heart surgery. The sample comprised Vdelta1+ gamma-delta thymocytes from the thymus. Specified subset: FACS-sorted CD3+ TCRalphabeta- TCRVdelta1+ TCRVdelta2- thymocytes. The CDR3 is CATWDVNYKKLF. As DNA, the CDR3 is TGTGCCACCTGGGATGTTAATTATAAGAAACTCTTT.